This record covers a single T cell receptor (beta chain). Germline-derived CDR1 and CDR2 are MDHEN and SYDVKM. This CDR3 has 17 amino acids. V shed 2 bases and J shed 0 bases, with 16 bases lying between them. The sample is drawn from a study of cytomegalovirus exposure and HLA in healthy donors. The PCR had 60 Vbeta and 13 Jbeta primers. Generated by immunoSEQ multiplex PCR, the TCRdb table keeps only in-frame clones and is missing some. The sample consists of 110,000 or so clones, approximately 69% of them appearing once. V is TRBV28 and J is TRBJ1-1, with D uncertain. The receptor's source is a middle-aged woman in good health and CMV-seropositive. The sequencing input was PBMCs. CDR3 amino acids: CASSLTLSYLLNTEAFF. For the CDR3, the DNA is TGTGCCAGCAGTTTAACCCTCTCATACTTATTGAACACTGAAGCTTTCTTT. Filled out from reference TRBV28 and TRBJ1-1, the complete variable domain reads DVKVTQSSRYLVKRTGEKVFLECVQDMDHENMFWYRQDPGLGLRLIYFSYDVKMKEKGDIPEGYSVSREKKERFSLILESASTNQTSMYLCASSLTLSYLLNTEAFFGQGTRLTVV.